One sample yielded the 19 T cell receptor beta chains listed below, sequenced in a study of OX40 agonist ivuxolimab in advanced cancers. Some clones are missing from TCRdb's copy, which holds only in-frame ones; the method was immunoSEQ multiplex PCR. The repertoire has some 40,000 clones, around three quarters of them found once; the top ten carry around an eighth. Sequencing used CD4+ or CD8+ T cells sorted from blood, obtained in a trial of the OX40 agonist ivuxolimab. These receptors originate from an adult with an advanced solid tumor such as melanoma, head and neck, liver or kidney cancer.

As DNA, the CDR3 is TGTGCCAGCAGCTTAGGGGGGGCCAGGATGGGCACTGAAGCTTTCTTT. Translating gives CASSLGGARMGTEAFF. The chain couples TRBV7-9 to TRBJ1-1, with D maybe TRBD1 (6 bases). Trimming shortened V by 1 base and J by 4 bases, and 16 bases separated the two germline ends. Germline assignment: CDR1 SEHNR and CDR2 FQNEAQ (reference sequence). The CDR3 is 16 residues long.

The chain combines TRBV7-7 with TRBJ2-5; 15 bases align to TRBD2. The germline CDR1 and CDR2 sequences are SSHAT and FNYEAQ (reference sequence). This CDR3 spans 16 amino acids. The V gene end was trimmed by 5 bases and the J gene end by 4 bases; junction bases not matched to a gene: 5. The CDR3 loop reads CASSLGTSGRLETQYF. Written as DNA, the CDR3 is TGTGCCAGCAGCCTAGGGACTAGCGGGAGGTTAGAGACCCAGTACTTC.

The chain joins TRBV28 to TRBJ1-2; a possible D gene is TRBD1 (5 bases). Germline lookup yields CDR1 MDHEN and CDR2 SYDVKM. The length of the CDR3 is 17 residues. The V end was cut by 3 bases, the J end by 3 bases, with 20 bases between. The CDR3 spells CASSFWSGRRKDYGYTF. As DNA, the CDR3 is TGTGCCAGCAGTTTTTGGTCGGGACGGCGTAAGGACTATGGCTACACCTTC.

The CDR3 DNA is TGTGCCATCAGTGGTTCACAGGGGACTAATGAAAAACTGTTTTTT. As protein: CAISGSQGTNEKLFF. The V gene is TRBV10-3, the J gene TRBJ1-4, with 7 bases matching TRBD1. Germline values: CDR1 ENHRY, CDR2 SYGVKD. The CDR3 length is 15 residues. The V segment lost 4 bases and the J segment 2 bases; nucleotides outside the gene matches: 4.

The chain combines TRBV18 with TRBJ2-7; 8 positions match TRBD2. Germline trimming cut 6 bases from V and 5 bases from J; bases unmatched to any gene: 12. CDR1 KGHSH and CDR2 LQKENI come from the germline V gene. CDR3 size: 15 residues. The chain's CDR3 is CASSPLGLAGNEQYF. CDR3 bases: TGTGCCAGCTCGCCTCTCGGACTAGCCGGGAACGAGCAGTACTTC. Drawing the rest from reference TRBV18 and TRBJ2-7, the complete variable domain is NAGVMQNPRHLVRRRGQEARLRCSPMKGHSHVYWYRQLPEEGLKFMVYLQKENIIDESGMPKERFSAEFPKEGPSILRIQQVVRGDSAAYFCASSPLGLAGNEQYFGPGTRLTVT.

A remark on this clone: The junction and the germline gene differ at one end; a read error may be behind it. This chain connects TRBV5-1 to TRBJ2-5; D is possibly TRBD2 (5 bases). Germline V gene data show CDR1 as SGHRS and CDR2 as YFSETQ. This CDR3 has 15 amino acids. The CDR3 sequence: CASRLEVLAQETQYF. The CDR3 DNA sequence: TGCGCCAGCAGATTGGAGGTCCTCGCTCAAGAGACCCAGTACTTC.

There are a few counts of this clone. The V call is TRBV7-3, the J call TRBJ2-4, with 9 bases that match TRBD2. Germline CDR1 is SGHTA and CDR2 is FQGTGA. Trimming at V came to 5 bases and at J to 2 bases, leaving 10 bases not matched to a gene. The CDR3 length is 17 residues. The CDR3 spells CASSPPGSGSPKNIQYF. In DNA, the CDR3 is TGTGCCAGCAGCCCCCCGGGTAGCGGGAGCCCCAAAAACATTCAGTACTTC.

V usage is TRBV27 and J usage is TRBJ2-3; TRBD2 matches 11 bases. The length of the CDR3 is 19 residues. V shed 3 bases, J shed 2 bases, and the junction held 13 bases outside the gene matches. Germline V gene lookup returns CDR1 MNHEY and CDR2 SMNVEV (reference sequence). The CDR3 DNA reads TGTGCCAGCAGTTTTTCCTCGGGGACTAGCGGACCTTCCACAGATACGCAGTATTTT. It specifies CASSFSSGTSGPSTDTQYF.

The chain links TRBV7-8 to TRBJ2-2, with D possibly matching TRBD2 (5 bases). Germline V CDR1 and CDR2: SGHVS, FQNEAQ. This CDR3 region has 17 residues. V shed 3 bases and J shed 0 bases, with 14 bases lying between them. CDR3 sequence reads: CASSLMVASANTGELFF. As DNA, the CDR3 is TGTGCCAGCAGCTTGATGGTAGCGAGCGCGAACACCGGGGAGCTGTTTTTT.

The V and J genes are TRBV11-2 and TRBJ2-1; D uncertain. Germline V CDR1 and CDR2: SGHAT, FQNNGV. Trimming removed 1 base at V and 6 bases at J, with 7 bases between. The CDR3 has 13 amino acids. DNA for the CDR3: TGTGCCAGCAGCTTAGGGGTGAGCAATGAGCAGTTCTTC. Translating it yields CASSLGVSNEQFF.

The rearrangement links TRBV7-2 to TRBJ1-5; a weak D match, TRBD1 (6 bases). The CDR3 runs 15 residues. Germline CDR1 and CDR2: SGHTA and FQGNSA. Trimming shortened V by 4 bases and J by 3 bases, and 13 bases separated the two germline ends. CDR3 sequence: CASSSLTGFNQPQHF. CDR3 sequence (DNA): TGTGCCAGCAGCTCCCTGACAGGATTCAATCAGCCCCAGCATTTT.

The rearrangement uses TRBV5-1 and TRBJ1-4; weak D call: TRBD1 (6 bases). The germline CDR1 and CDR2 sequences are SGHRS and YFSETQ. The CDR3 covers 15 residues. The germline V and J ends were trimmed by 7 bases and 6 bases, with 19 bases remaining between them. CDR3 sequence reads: CASPRSRGDDEKLFF. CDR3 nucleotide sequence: TGCGCCAGCCCCCGGTCAAGGGGGGACGATGAAAAACTGTTTTTT.

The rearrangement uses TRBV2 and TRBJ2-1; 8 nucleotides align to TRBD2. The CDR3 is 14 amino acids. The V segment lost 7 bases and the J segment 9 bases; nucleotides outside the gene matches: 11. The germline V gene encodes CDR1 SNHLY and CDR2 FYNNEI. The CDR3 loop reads CASNRAGVFSEQFF. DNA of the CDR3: TGTGCCAGCAATCGAGCGGGAGTATTTAGTGAGCAGTTCTTC. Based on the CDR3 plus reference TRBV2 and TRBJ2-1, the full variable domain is EPEVTQTPSHQVTQMGQEVILRCVPISNHLYFYWYRQILGQKVEFLVSFYNNEISEKSEIFDDQFSVERPDGSNFTLKIRSTKLEDSAMYFCASNRAGVFSEQFFGPGTRLTVL.

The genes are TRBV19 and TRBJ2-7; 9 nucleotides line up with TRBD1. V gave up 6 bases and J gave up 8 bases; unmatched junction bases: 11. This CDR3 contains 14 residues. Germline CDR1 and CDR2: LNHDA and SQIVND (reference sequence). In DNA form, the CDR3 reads TGTGCCAGTAGCAAAACCGGGACAGGGAGGAAGCAGTACTTC. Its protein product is CASSKTGTGRKQYF.

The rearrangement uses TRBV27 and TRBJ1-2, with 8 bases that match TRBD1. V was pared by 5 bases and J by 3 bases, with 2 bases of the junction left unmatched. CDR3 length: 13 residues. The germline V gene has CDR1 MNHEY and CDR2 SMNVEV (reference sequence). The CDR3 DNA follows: TGTGCCAGCAGTGCGGACAGGGACTATGGCTACACCTTC. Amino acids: CASSADRDYGYTF.

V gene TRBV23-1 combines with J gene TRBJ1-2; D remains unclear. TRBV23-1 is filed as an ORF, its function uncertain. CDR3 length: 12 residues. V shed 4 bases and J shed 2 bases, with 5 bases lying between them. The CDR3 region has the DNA TGCGCCAGCAGTCTGCGAAACTATGGCTACACCTTC. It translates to CASSLRNYGYTF.

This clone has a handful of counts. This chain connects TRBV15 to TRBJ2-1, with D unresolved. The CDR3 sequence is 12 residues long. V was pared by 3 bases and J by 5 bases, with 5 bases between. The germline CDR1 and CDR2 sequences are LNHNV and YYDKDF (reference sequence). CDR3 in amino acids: CATSRWDNEQFF. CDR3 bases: TGTGCCACCAGCAGGTGGGACAATGAGCAGTTCTTC.

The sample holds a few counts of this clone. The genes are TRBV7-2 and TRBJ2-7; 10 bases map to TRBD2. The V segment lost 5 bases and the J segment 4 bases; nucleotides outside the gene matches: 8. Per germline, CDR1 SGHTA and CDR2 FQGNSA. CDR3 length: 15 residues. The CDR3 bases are TGTGCCAGCAGCATCGGGACTAGCGTGCTATACGAGCAGTACTTC. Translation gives CASSIGTSVLYEQYF.

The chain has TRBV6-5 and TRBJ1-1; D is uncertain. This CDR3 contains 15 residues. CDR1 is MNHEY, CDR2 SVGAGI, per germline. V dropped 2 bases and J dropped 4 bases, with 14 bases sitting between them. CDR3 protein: CASSYTPGWITEAFF. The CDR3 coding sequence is TGTGCCAGCAGTTACACTCCGGGTTGGATCACTGAAGCTTTCTTT.